These 32 T cell receptor beta chains were all obtained from the same sample, sequenced in a study of response to subunit inactivated influenza vaccine. MiXCR, applied by TCRdb to the RT-PCR reads, yields one record per CDR3 protein. In the table there are hundreds of thousands of distinct CDR3 sequences, about 14% of which are singletons. The specimen comprised PBMCs from blood, sampled 14 to 15 days before vaccination. The receptors come from a man aged 45-60 years who received an inactivated influenza vaccine.

There are many counts of this clonotype. The chain joins TRBV5-1 to TRBJ1-4, with D perhaps TRBD1 (5 bases). The CDR3 length is 15 residues. V was trimmed by 0 bases and J by 7 bases, leaving 13 bases between them. Germline-derived CDR1 and CDR2 are SGHRS and YFSETQ. CDR3 loop: CASSLGGSLSEKLFF. CDR3 nucleotides: TGCGCCAGCAGCTTGGGGGGCAGCCTCAGTGAAAAACTGTTTTTT.

This clonotype was detected ten times or more. The genes are TRBV12-3 or TRBV12-4 and TRBJ1-6; a possible D gene is TRBD1 (5 bases). This CDR3 contains 15 residues. The V gene lost 3 bases and the J gene lost 8 bases, with 14 bases spanning the gap. The DNA of the CDR3 is TGTGCCAGCAGTTTCTCCGGGACGCAACATTCACCCCTCCACTTT. Its translation: CASSFSGTQHSPLHF.

The genes are TRBV6-1 and TRBJ2-2; the match to TRBD1 covers 9 bases. The ends lost 8 bases at V and 1 base at J; junction bases unmatched: 5. From germline, CDR1 is MNHNS and CDR2 SASEGT. The CDR3 consists of 15 residues. CDR3 sequence: CASLPGQGNTGELFF. The DNA of the CDR3 is TGTGCCAGCCTTCCGGGACAGGGGAACACCGGGGAGCTGTTTTTT.

This clonotype was counted only a few times. The gene calls are TRBV11-2 and TRBJ2-7, with TRBD2 matching 11 bases. V lost 6 bases to trimming and J lost 2 bases; unmatched junction nucleotides: 12. The CDR3 contains 17 residues. CDR1 is SGHAT, CDR2 FQNNGV, per germline. CDR3 DNA: TGTGCCAGCAGGACTCCTTTTGGGACTAGCGGAACCTACGAGCAGTACTTC. It translates to CASRTPFGTSGTYEQYF.

This clonotype was recorded a few times. CDR3: CSARGEKLFF. CDR3 in DNA: TGCAGTGCACGGGGTGAAAAACTGTTTTTT. V is TRBV20-1 and J is TRBJ1-4; D gene unclear. This CDR3 comprises 10 residues. CDR1 DFQATT and CDR2 SNEGSKA come from the germline V gene (reference sequence). V was cut by 6 bases and J by 7 bases, with 6 bases left in between.

This clonotype was counted only a few times. This chain joins TRBV6-1 and TRBJ1-1; D is undetermined. Germline CDR1 is MNHNS and CDR2 is SASEGT. Trimming removed 6 bases at V and 4 bases at J, with 12 bases between. The CDR3 has 13 residues. CDR3 in DNA: TGTGCCAGCAGCCTGGGTCCAGTCACTGAAGCTTTCTTT. This sequence encodes CASSLGPVTEAFF.

The chain is built from TRBV24-1 and TRBJ1-2; D may be TRBD1 (6 bases). V was trimmed by 1 base and J by 8 bases, leaving 10 bases between them. This CDR3 contains 13 residues. From germline, CDR1 is KGHDR and CDR2 SFDVKD. CDR3 region: CATSDFPGGGYTF. The CDR3 DNA reads as TGTGCCACCAGTGATTTCCCGGGGGGCGGCTACACCTTC.

The sample holds many counts of this clonotype. This sequence joins TRBV3-1 and TRBJ1-2; possible D gene TRBD1, 5 bases. The ends were cut back, 0 bases at V and 3 bases at J, with 8 bases in the middle. The CDR3 loop spans 14 amino acids. The germline gives CDR1 LGHDT, CDR2 YNNKEL (reference sequence). CDR3 sequence (DNA): TGTGCCAGCAGCCAAGAGGGGGGTGACTATGGCTACACCTTC. It yields the protein CASSQEGGDYGYTF.

This rearrangement joins TRBV29-1 to TRBJ2-7; D might be TRBD2 (6 bases). CDR1 and CDR2 (germline): SQVTM, ANQGSEA. This CDR3 comprises 11 residues. With 7 bases removed from V and 5 bases from J, the gap between germline ends came to 12 bases. The CDR3, as DNA: TGCAGCGGCGGGGCGGGCCACGAGCAGTACTTC. It codes for CSGGAGHEQYF.

This chain joins TRBV20-1 and TRBJ1-2, with D possibly being TRBD1 (6 bases). CDR1 and CDR2 from the germline V gene are DFQATT and SNEGSKA (reference sequence). V lost 0 bases and J 6 bases, leaving 14 bases between the germline ends. The CDR3 sequence is 14 residues long. The CDR3 coding sequence is TGCAGTGCTAGAGATCGAACAGGGCCGGATGGCTACACCTTC. This encodes CSARDRTGPDGYTF.

This clonotype was picked up a small number of times. V and J are TRBV7-9 and TRBJ2-3; 12 bases map to TRBD2. The CDR3 extends over 17 amino acids. Losses at the gene ends were 5 bases for V and 4 bases for J; bases not matched to a gene: 10. Germline values: CDR1 SEHNR, CDR2 FQNEAQ (reference sequence). The chain's CDR3 is CASSPRLAGENPDTQYF. The CDR3 nucleotides read TGTGCCAGCAGCCCTCGACTAGCGGGGGAAAATCCAGATACGCAGTATTTT.

This clonotype was seen only a few times. The chain combines TRBV7-2 with TRBJ2-1, with D uncertain. Germline V gives CDR1 SGHTA, CDR2 FQGNSA. This CDR3 comprises 15 residues. Deletions cut 5 bases from V and 0 bases from J, with 11 bases between. The CDR3: CASSHVPSSYNEQFF. CDR3 DNA: TGTGCCAGCAGCCACGTCCCAAGCTCCTACAATGAGCAGTTCTTC.

This clonotype was recorded a few times. V is TRBV29-1 and J is TRBJ2-3; D remains ambiguous. Trimming pared 1 base from V and 4 bases from J, leaving 9 bases between. Germline CDR1 reads SQVTM; CDR2 reads ANQGSEA. The CDR3 totals 13 residues. The DNA of the CDR3 is TGCAGCGTTGAAGTCGGTAGCTCAGATACGCAGTATTTT. This gives the protein CSVEVGSSDTQYF.

This clonotype was counted ten times or more. The CDR3: CASSTITDTQYF. In DNA form, the CDR3 reads TGTGCCAGCAGTACCATCACAGATACGCAGTATTTT. The J gene is TRBJ2-3, the V gene TRBV2; D unresolved. Trimming took 5 bases from V and 2 from J, leaving 5 bases between them. Per the germline V gene, CDR1 is SNHLY and CDR2 is FYNNEI. CDR3 length: 12 amino acids. The variable domain in full, completed from reference TRBV2 and TRBJ2-3, reads EPEVTQTPSHQVTQMGQEVILRCVPISNHLYFYWYRQILGQKVEFLVSFYNNEISEKSEIFDDQFSVERPDGSNFTLKIRSTKLEDSAMYFCASSTITDTQYFGPGTRLTVL.

Ten or more counts support this clonotype. The chain joins TRBV29-1 to TRBJ2-1; TRBD1 aligns across 9 bases. The V gene's germline CDR1 is SQVTM and CDR2 ANQGSEA. This CDR3 is built from 13 residues. The J segment lost 8 bases and the V segment lost 6 bases, leaving 8 bases of the junction unmatched. This CDR3 is CSVGQGLNHEQFF. CDR3 sequence (DNA): TGCAGCGTGGGACAGGGATTGAATCATGAGCAGTTCTTC.

Ten or more counts support this clonotype. The chain couples TRBV29-1 to TRBJ2-3, with D possibly being TRBD1 or TRBD2 (6 bases each). The CDR3 length is 15 residues. The V end lost 0 bases, the J end lost 0 bases, and 10 bases lay between the germline ends. The germline V gene has CDR1 SQVTM and CDR2 ANQGSEA. In DNA form, the CDR3 reads TGCAGCGTTGAAGAGAGGGGGGAGAGCACAGATACGCAGTATTTT. Its protein product is CSVEERGESTDTQYF.

This chain connects TRBV4-3 to TRBJ2-7; 7 bases are shared with TRBD2. Trimming at V came to 0 bases and at J to 4 bases, leaving 6 bases not matched to a gene. The CDR3 sequence is 15 residues long. The germline V gene has CDR1 LGHNA and CDR2 YSLEER. The CDR3, as DNA: TGCGCCAGCAGCCAAGACCGGGACTATTTGTACGAGCAGTACTTC. Translation gives CASSQDRDYLYEQYF.

This clonotype was recorded a few times. The chain recombines TRBV7-9 with TRBJ2-1; tentatively, D is TRBD1 (6 bases). With 5 bases removed from V and 9 bases from J, the gap between germline ends came to 11 bases. CDR1 and CDR2 (germline): SEHNR, FQNEAQ (reference sequence). The length of the CDR3 is 12 residues. The CDR3 reads CASSKTGIEQFF. The CDR3 DNA reads as TGTGCCAGCAGCAAAACAGGGATTGAGCAGTTCTTC.

This clonotype was seen more than once but under ten times. The J gene is TRBJ1-5, the V gene TRBV20-1; 11 bases agree with TRBD1. J was trimmed by 9 bases and V by 5 bases; bases with no gene match: 12. Germline V CDR1 and CDR2: DFQATT, SNEGSKA (reference sequence). The CDR3 length is 15 residues. The DNA for the CDR3 is TGCAGTGCTGTAGTTTGGGACAGGGGGGACGGGCCCCAGCATTTT. Residues: CSAVVWDRGDGPQHF.

The table lists this clonotype with a few counts. The chain recombines TRBV20-1 with TRBJ2-7; TRBD2 agrees at 9 bases. This CDR3 is 14 amino acids long. V shed 6 bases and J 2 bases; nucleotides not matched to a gene: 8. CDR1 DFQATT and CDR2 SNEGSKA come from the germline V gene (reference sequence). CDR3 sequence reads: CSALGGRAAYEQYF. The CDR3 region has the DNA TGCAGTGCCCTAGGCGGGAGGGCCGCCTACGAGCAGTACTTC.

This clonotype was recorded a few times. The gene calls are TRBV29-1 and TRBJ2-3; D gene unclear. The CDR3 length is 9 residues. The germline V gene encodes CDR1 SQVTM and CDR2 ANQGSEA. The V gene lost 4 bases and the J gene lost 7 bases, with 3 bases spanning the gap. Here the CDR3 reads CSVGNTQYF. The CDR3 DNA reads TGCAGCGTTGGGAATACGCAGTATTTT.

This chain joins TRBV15 and TRBJ2-1, with D possibly called TRBD1 or TRBD2 (5 bases each). V dropped 0 bases and J dropped 7 bases, with 16 bases sitting between them. The CDR3 is 16 residues long. The V gene's germline CDR1 is LNHNV and CDR2 YYDKDF (reference sequence). For the CDR3, the DNA is TGTGCCACCAGCAGAGATCCGGGACCTCTGTGGAATGAGCAGTTCTTC. Translating gives CATSRDPGPLWNEQFF.

The rearrangement links TRBV20-1 to TRBJ2-1; 9 bases map to TRBD2. The V segment lost 6 bases and the J segment 6 bases; nucleotides outside the gene matches: 6. The CDR3 is 13 amino acids. Germline CDR1 DFQATT, CDR2 SNEGSKA (reference sequence). The CDR3 region is CSASIAGANEQFF. DNA for the CDR3: TGCAGTGCATCAATAGCGGGAGCCAATGAGCAGTTCTTC.

Many counts were recorded for this clonotype. V and J are TRBV3-1 and TRBJ2-7, with no clear D. V lost 3 bases, J lost 3 bases, and 3 bases lay in between. The CDR3 contains 11 residues. CDR1 LGHDT and CDR2 YNNKEL come from the germline V gene (reference sequence). The CDR3 DNA reads as TGTGCCAGCAGCCAGGTCTACGAGCAGTACTTC. Protein: CASSQVYEQYF.

The V and J genes are TRBV9 and TRBJ2-1; 7 bases line up with TRBD1. CDR3 length: 15 amino acids. Germline V gives CDR1 SGDLS, CDR2 YYNGEE. V lost 5 bases to trimming and J lost 1 base; unmatched junction nucleotides: 6. This chain's CDR3 is CASSVTGLSYNEQFF. CDR3 DNA: TGTGCCAGCAGTGTGACAGGGTTGTCCTACAATGAGCAGTTCTTC.

The CDR3 region is CASSLQGEYEQYF. DNA of the CDR3: TGCGCCAGCAGCTTGCAGGGGGAATACGAGCAGTACTTC. The chain carries TRBV5-1 and TRBJ2-7; 7 bases map to TRBD1. The CDR3 loop spans 13 amino acids. V was clipped by 1 base and J by 4 bases; unmatched bases: 2. Germline CDR1 reads SGHRS; CDR2 reads YFSETQ.

The sample holds a few counts of this clonotype. The J gene is TRBJ1-4, the V gene TRBV11-2; D unclear. CDR1 is SGHAT and CDR2 is FQNNGV in the germline V gene. The V end lost 6 bases, the J end lost 7 bases, and 18 bases lay between the germline ends. The CDR3 sequence is 15 residues long. CDR3 nucleotides: TGTGCCAGCAGACCTGCCTACCCGGGGTCTGAAAAACTGTTTTTT. Translating it yields CASRPAYPGSEKLFF.

The chain joins TRBV18 to TRBJ1-3, with 10 bases aligning to TRBD1. Germline values: CDR1 KGHSH, CDR2 LQKENI. V shed 2 bases and J 1 base; nucleotides not matched to a gene: 8. The CDR3 has 18 residues. The CDR3 loop is CASSPSDRGLLSGNTIYF. CDR3 bases: TGTGCCAGCTCACCATCGGACAGGGGGTTACTGTCTGGAAACACCATATATTTT.

This clonotype showed up many times. The V call is TRBV5-1, the J call TRBJ1-6; 7 bases align to TRBD1. Germline CDR1 reads SGHRS; CDR2 reads YFSETQ. After removal of 2 bases from V and 5 bases from J, the junction contained 4 bases not matched to a gene. The length of the CDR3 is 15 residues. In DNA, the CDR3 is TGCGCCAGCAGCTTCTCCGGGACAGATAATTCACCCCTCCACTTT. This codes for CASSFSGTDNSPLHF.

This clonotype was seen only a few times. The V and J genes are TRBV20-1 and TRBJ2-5, with D possibly TRBD1 on 5 matching bases. Germline lookup yields CDR1 DFQATT and CDR2 SNEGSKA (reference sequence). The V end was cut by 6 bases, the J end by 4 bases, with 18 bases between. CDR3 size: 14 residues. The CDR3 is CSATKAGQGETQYF. CDR3 nucleotide sequence: TGCAGTGCCACAAAGGCAGGGCAGGGAGAGACCCAGTACTTC.

This clonotype was observed a few times. The V and J genes are TRBV12-3 or TRBV12-4 and TRBJ1-5; 7 bases agree with TRBD1. V gave up 7 bases and J gave up 9 bases; unmatched junction bases: 9. The CDR3 consists of 13 residues. For the CDR3, the DNA is TGTGCCAGCACAGAGGACAGGCCAGGGCCCCAGCATTTT. Protein product: CASTEDRPGPQHF.

There are a few counts of this clonotype. The gene calls are TRBV4-3 and TRBJ2-5; 7 nucleotides align to TRBD2. The CDR3 has 15 amino acids. Looked up from germline, CDR1 is LGHNA and CDR2 is YSLEER. The V gene end was trimmed by 0 bases and the J gene end by 5 bases; junction bases not matched to a gene: 6. In DNA, the CDR3 is TGCGCCAGCAGCCAAGAAGCCGGGAGGATGGAGACCCAGTACTTC. Protein product: CASSQEAGRMETQYF.